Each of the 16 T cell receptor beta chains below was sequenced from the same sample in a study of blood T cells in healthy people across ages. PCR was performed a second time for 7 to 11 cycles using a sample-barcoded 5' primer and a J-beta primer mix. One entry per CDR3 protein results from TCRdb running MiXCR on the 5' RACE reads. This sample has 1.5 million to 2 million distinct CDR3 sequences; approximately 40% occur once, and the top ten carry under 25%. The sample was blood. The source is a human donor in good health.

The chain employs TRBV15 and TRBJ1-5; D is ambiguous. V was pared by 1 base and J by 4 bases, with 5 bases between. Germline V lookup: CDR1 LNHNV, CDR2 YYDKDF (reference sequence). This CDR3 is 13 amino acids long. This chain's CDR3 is CATSRAKNQPQHF. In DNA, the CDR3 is TGTGCCACCAGCAGAGCGAAAAATCAGCCCCAGCATTTT.

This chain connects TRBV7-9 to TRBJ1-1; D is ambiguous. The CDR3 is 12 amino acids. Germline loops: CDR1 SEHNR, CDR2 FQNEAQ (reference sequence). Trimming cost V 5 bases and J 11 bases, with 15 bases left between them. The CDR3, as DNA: TGTGCCAGCAGCACCCAGGACGGTATGGCTTTCTTT. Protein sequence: CASSTQDGMAFF.

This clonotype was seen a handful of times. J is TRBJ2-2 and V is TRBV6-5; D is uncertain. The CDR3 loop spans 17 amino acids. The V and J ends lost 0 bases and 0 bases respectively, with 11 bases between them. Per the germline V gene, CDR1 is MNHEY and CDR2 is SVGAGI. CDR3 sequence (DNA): TGTGCCAGCAGTTACTCGGACGGACCCGCGAACACCGGGGAGCTGTTTTTT. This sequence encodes CASSYSDGPANTGELFF.

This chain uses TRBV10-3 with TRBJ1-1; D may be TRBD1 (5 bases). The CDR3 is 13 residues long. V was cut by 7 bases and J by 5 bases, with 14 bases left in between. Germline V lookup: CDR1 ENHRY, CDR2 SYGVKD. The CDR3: CAIKAQGGTEAFF. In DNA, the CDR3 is TGTGCCATCAAGGCTCAGGGAGGGACTGAAGCTTTCTTT.

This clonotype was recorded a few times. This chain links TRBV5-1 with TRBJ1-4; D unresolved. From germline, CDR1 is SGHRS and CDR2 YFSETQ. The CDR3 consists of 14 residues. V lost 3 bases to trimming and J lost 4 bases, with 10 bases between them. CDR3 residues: CASSSSRGNEKLFF. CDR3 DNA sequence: TGCGCCAGCAGCTCCTCGCGAGGTAATGAAAAACTGTTTTTT.

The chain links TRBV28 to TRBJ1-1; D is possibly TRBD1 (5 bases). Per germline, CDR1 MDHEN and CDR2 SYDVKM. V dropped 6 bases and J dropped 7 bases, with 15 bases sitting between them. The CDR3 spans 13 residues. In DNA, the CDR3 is TGTGCCAGCAGCCCTCCCCCAGGGATTGAAGCTTTCTTT. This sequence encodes CASSPPPGIEAFF.

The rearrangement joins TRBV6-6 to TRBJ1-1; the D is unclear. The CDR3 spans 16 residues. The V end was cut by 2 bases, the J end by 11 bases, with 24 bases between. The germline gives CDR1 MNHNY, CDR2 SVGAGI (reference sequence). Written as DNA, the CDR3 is TGTGCCAGCAGTTACACTCCGGCTTCGGGCGACGTTCGGGCTTTCTTT. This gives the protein CASSYTPASGDVRAFF.

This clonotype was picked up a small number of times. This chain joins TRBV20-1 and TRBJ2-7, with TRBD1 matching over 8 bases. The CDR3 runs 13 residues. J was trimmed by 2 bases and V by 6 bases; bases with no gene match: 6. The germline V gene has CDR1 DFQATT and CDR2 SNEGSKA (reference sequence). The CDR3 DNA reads TGCAGTGCCCGGACAGGGCCCACCTACGAGCAGTACTTC. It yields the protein CSARTGPTYEQYF.

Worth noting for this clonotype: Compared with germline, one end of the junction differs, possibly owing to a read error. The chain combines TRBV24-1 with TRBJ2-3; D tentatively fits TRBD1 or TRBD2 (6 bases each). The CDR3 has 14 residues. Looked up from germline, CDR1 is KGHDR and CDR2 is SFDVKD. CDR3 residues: CATSAGARTDTRYF. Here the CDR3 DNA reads TGTGCCACCAGTGCGGGGGCACGCACAGATACGCGGTATTTT.

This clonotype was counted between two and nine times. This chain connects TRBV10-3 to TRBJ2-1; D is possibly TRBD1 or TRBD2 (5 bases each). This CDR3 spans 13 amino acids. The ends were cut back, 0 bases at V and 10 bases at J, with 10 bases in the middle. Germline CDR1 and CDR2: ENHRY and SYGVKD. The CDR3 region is CAISESRDLEQFF. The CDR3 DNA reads TGTGCCATCAGTGAGTCGAGGGACCTCGAGCAGTTCTTC.

The CDR3 is CSARSLGHEQFF. In DNA form, the CDR3 reads TGCAGTGCTAGAAGTCTAGGGCATGAGCAGTTCTTC. The chain is built from TRBV20-1 and TRBJ2-1, with D hard to call. V lost 2 bases and J 8 bases, leaving 10 bases between the germline ends. The germline CDR1 and CDR2 sequences are DFQATT and SNEGSKA (reference sequence). This CDR3 contains 12 residues.

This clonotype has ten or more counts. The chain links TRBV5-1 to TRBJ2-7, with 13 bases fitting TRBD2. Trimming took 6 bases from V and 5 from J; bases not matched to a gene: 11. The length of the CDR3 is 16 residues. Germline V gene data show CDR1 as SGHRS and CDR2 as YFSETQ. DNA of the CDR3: TGCGCCAGCACACCGGGACTAGCGGGGATACTGCACGAGCAGTACTTC. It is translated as CASTPGLAGILHEQYF.

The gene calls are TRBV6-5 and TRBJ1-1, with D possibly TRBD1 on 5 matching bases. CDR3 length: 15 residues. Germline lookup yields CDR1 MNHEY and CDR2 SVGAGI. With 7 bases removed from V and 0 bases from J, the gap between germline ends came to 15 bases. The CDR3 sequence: CASNLRGRVNTEAFF. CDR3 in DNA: TGTGCCAGCAACCTAAGGGGCCGCGTGAACACTGAAGCTTTCTTT.

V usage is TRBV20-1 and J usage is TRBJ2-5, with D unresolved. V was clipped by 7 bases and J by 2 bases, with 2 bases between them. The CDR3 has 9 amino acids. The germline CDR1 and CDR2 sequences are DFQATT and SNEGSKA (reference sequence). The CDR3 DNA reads TGCAGTGGACAAGAGACCCAGTACTTC. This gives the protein CSGQETQYF.

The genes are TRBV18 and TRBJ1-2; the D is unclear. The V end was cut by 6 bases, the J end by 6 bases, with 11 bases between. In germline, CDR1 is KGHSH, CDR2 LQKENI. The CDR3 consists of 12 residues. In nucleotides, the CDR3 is TGTGCCAGCTCTACGAGGCAAGATGGCTACACCTTC. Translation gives CASSTRQDGYTF.

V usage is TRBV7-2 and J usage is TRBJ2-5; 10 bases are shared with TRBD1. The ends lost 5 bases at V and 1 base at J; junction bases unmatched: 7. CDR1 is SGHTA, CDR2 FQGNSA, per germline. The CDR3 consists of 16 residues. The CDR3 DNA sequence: TGTGCCAGCAGCGTAGGGACAGGGGCAAGCCAAGAGACCCAGTACTTC. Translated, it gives CASSVGTGASQETQYF.